This T cell receptor beta chain is drawn from a study of human thymus T cells. Findings and caveats of the study: Related research reported highly overlapping thymic repertoires among unrelated individuals. Among thymic and blood repertoires, usage of V and J genes appeared biased.

The study used thymus tissue resected during corrective heart surgery. Donation was from healthy Finnish infants who were having corrective surgery that addressed congenital heart defects. Turning to this clone: The target antigen is unknown.

Repertoires were generated with immunoSEQ multiplex PCR, while TCRdb's copy carries only in-frame clones and drops some. This table holds 78,000 or so clones, roughly 96% found once. The CDR3 contains 13 residues. Trimming left V 4 bases short and J 4 bases short, with 10 bases between. Germline V CDR1 and CDR2: LNHDA, SQIVND (reference sequence). The chain carries TRBV19 and TRBJ1-2; D may be TRBD1 (5 bases). This TCR was recovered from a boy less than two years old with a congenital heart defect but otherwise immunologically healthy. Sequencing was done on a sample of thymus tissue. In DNA, the CDR3 is TGTGCCAGTAGTAAGGGGCAGGCCTATGGCTACACCTTC. Translation: CASSKGQAYGYTF.